These 9 T cell receptor beta chains were sequenced from one sample in a study of identical twins. A single record per CDR3 protein comes from TCRdb applying MiXCR to the 5' RACE reads. The sample records 1.5 million to 2 million distinct CDR3 sequences, about 30% being singletons. Sequenced input: cord blood. The receptors shown here come from a newborn girl in good health.

This clonotype was recorded at least ten times. The CDR3 coding sequence is TGCGCCAGCAGCTTGAGGAGCGGGAGAATTTCGTACGAGCAGTACTTC. Translating it yields CASSLRSGRISYEQYF. The genes are TRBV5-1 and TRBJ2-7; 8 bases match TRBD2. In germline, CDR1 is SGHRS, CDR2 YFSETQ. This CDR3 has 16 residues. V was clipped by 1 base and J by 4 bases; unmatched bases: 10.

The chain joins TRBV5-1 to TRBJ2-2; D is uncertain. The V end lost 5 bases, the J end lost 1 base, and 12 bases lay between the germline ends. Germline CDR1 SGHRS, CDR2 YFSETQ. The CDR3 totals 15 residues. The CDR3 region is CASRLSARNTGELFF. Written as DNA, the CDR3 is TGCGCCAGCAGGTTATCGGCCCGGAACACCGGGGAGCTGTTTTTT.

This chain links TRBV18 with TRBJ1-2; 7 positions match TRBD1. This CDR3 has 14 amino acids. Germline CDR1 and CDR2: KGHSH and LQKENI. Trimming at V came to 4 bases and at J to 4 bases, leaving 6 bases not matched to a gene. The CDR3 spells CASSQARDSYGYTF. The CDR3 DNA reads TGTGCCAGCTCACAGGCCCGGGACAGCTATGGCTACACCTTC.

The chain links TRBV5-1 to TRBJ1-2, with 9 bases lining up with TRBD1. Germline lookup yields CDR1 SGHRS and CDR2 YFSETQ. V was pared by 4 bases and J by 8 bases, with 6 bases of the junction left unmatched. This CDR3 contains 13 residues. The DNA of the CDR3 is TGCGCCAGCAGCCCTACAGGGGGCCAAGGCTACACCTTC. It yields the protein CASSPTGGQGYTF.

The table lists this clonotype with a few counts. The rearrangement joins TRBV11-2 to TRBJ2-3; D is unresolved. Germline values: CDR1 SGHAT, CDR2 FQNNGV. This CDR3 contains 17 residues. The ends were cut back, 1 base at V and 0 bases at J, with 14 bases in the middle. CDR3 protein: CASSLAGRARSTDTQYF. CDR3 sequence (DNA): TGTGCCAGCAGCTTAGCGGGTAGGGCACGAAGCACAGATACGCAGTATTTT.

The chain is built from TRBV5-1 and TRBJ2-5; a possible D gene is TRBD2 (5 bases). V was pared by 0 bases and J by 12 bases, with 21 bases between. CDR3 length: 15 amino acids. Looked up from germline, CDR1 is SGHRS and CDR2 is YFSETQ. The CDR3 nucleotides read TGCGCCAGCAGCTTGGGGGCGGTCGGAGGAATGAGGGAGTACTTC. It is translated as CASSLGAVGGMREYF.

Comment on this clonotype: One junction end disagrees with the germline gene, perhaps due to a read error. The gene calls are TRBV9 and TRBJ1-2, with D tentatively TRBD1 (5 bases). Germline V gene data show CDR1 as SGDLS and CDR2 as YYNGEE. The length of the CDR3 is 15 residues. CDR3 in DNA: TGTGCCAGTAGCCTCAGGGAGAGAACTAACTATGGCTACGCCTTC. It codes for CASSLRERTNYGYAF.

This chain links TRBV21-1 with TRBJ1-5; the table's D call, TRBD1, was not checked against the DNA. TRBV21-1 is termed a pseudogene. The CDR3 has 16 amino acids. The CDR3 DNA sequence: TGTGCCAGCGCAACATCTTACAGGGGTAGCAATCAGCCCCAGCATTTT. Translated: CASATSYRGSNQPQHF.

The chain has TRBV27 and TRBJ2-6; D remains ambiguous. CDR1 is MNHEY, CDR2 SMNVEV, per germline (reference sequence). CDR3 length: 15 residues. The V end was cut by 8 bases, the J end by 0 bases, with 11 bases between. CDR3 bases: TGTGCCAGCCGACAAAGATACTCTGGGGCCAACGTCCTGACTTTC. Translated: CASRQRYSGANVLTF.